Shown below are 6 T cell receptor beta chains from a single sample sequenced in a study of cytomegalovirus exposure and HLA in healthy donors. Both 60 Vbeta primers and 13 Jbeta primers went into the PCR. Assay: immunoSEQ multiplex PCR; the TCRdb copy retains only in-frame clones and omits some. The repertoire includes a few hundred thousand clones, around 81% of them detected once, and less than 8.5% sits in the top ten. The sample consisted of PBMCs. These receptor sequences come from a woman in her sixties in good health and CMV-seropositive.

The chain couples TRBV18 to TRBJ1-5; TRBD1 is a possible D gene (5 bases). The V and J ends lost 0 bases and 7 bases respectively, with 10 bases between them. CDR1 and CDR2 (germline): KGHSH, LQKENI. CDR3 length equals 14 residues. CDR3: CASSPPGEVQPQHF. As DNA, the CDR3 is TGTGCCAGCTCACCACCGGGGGAGGTCCAGCCCCAGCATTTT.

This clone was seen a handful of times. The chain has TRBV6-6 and TRBJ1-2; no clear D gene. The CDR3 is 13 residues long. Deletions cut 7 bases from V and 4 bases from J, with 13 bases between. Germline CDR1 MNHNY, CDR2 SVGAGI (reference sequence). The CDR3 bases are TGTGCCAGCATGGATAGCGGTAGCTATGGCTACACCTTC. It yields the protein CASMDSGSYGYTF.

The rearrangement links TRBV11-3 to TRBJ1-1, with 8 bases that match TRBD1. This CDR3 has 13 amino acids. Germline CDR1 and CDR2: SGHNT and YENEEA. V lost 6 bases, J lost 5 bases, and 5 bases stayed unmatched. The CDR3 DNA is TGTGCCAGCAGTCGGGACAGGTGGACTGAAGCTTTCTTT. Amino acids: CASSRDRWTEAFF.

V is TRBV6-5 and J is TRBJ2-3, with D possibly being TRBD2 (5 bases). The V gene lost 6 bases and the J gene lost 6 bases, with 13 bases spanning the gap. This CDR3 has 13 residues. Germline V lookup: CDR1 MNHEY, CDR2 SVGAGI. CDR3 amino acids: CASRWTRGDTQYF. The DNA for the CDR3 is TGTGCCAGCAGGTGGACGCGCGGGGATACGCAGTATTTT.

The V and J genes are TRBV6-5 and TRBJ2-7, with a possible D match to TRBD2 (6 bases). The CDR3 runs 13 residues. The germline CDR1 and CDR2 sequences are MNHEY and SVGAGI. Trimming took 7 bases from V and 4 from J, leaving 14 bases between them. The CDR3 DNA reads as TGTGCCAGCACGAGACGGGAGTCTTACGAGCAGTACTTC. It encodes CASTRRESYEQYF.

This rearrangement joins TRBV5-1 to TRBJ2-5; the match to TRBD1 covers 7 bases. Germline values: CDR1 SGHRS, CDR2 YFSETQ. The CDR3 runs to 13 residues. V gave up 3 bases and J gave up 4 bases; unmatched junction bases: 3. Here the CDR3 reads CASSSTGRETQYF. In DNA, the CDR3 is TGCGCCAGCAGCTCGACAGGGAGAGAGACCCAGTACTTC.